Following are 20 T cell receptor beta chains from one sample sequenced in a study of T cells in Graves' hyperthyroidism and ophthalmopathy. There were TCR beta CDR3 regions amplified from RNA transcripts. Carried out on the TCR CDR3, a first-round RT-PCR used the HTBI primer set. One entry per CDR3 protein results from TCRdb running MiXCR on the multiplex PCR reads. The sample includes a few hundred thousand distinct CDR3 sequences, roughly 20% of them seen just once. The source material was blood. The receptors stem from a man in his late teens or twenties with Graves' hyperthyroidism.

At least ten counts were recorded for this clonotype. The chain employs TRBV12-3 or TRBV12-4 and TRBJ1-1; TRBD1 might be the D (5 bases). The CDR3 consists of 14 residues. Trimming stripped 6 bases from V and 2 bases from J, with 13 bases between. This CDR3 is CASSLTGDNTEAFF. In DNA, the CDR3 is TGTGCCAGCAGCCTCACAGGAGACAACACTGAAGCTTTCTTT.

V usage is TRBV7-3 and J usage is TRBJ2-7, with 8 bases matching TRBD1. Per germline, CDR1 SGHTA and CDR2 FQGTGA. The CDR3 is 14 residues long. The J segment lost 4 bases and the V segment lost 5 bases, leaving 7 bases of the junction unmatched. CDR3 nucleotides: TGTGCCAGCAGCCTCGACAGGGGTTGGTACGAGCAGTACTTC. This translates into CASSLDRGWYEQYF.

This clonotype was seen repeatedly, ten times or more. One end of the junction does not line up with germline, which may come from a read error. The V call is TRBV7-6, the J call TRBJ2-5; no clear D. There are 12 residues in the CDR3. The V gene's germline CDR1 is SGHVS and CDR2 FNYEAQ. CDR3 DNA: TGTGCCAGCAGCTTAGGTCAAGGGACCCAGTACTTC. This codes for CASSLGQGTQYF.

This clonotype was counted at least ten times. The chain employs TRBV28 and TRBJ1-2, with unresolved D. The CDR3 loop spans 13 amino acids. Trimming shortened V by 2 bases and J by 5 bases, and 9 bases separated the two germline ends. Germline values: CDR1 MDHEN, CDR2 SYDVKM. The chain's CDR3 is CASSLVWGYGYTF. The DNA of the CDR3 is TGTGCCAGCAGTTTAGTCTGGGGATATGGCTACACCTTC.

The table lists this clonotype with many counts. V gene TRBV19 combines with J gene TRBJ1-1, with 9 bases fitting TRBD1. CDR1 is LNHDA, CDR2 SQIVND, per germline (reference sequence). The trim removed 5 bases at V and 5 bases at J, leaving 6 bases unmatched. This CDR3 is built from 14 residues. The chain's CDR3 is CASSEGQGGTEAFF. CDR3 nucleotides: TGTGCCAGTAGTGAGGGACAGGGTGGAACTGAAGCTTTCTTT.

This clonotype has ten or more counts. The V call is TRBV6-5, the J call TRBJ1-1, with D possibly being TRBD1 (6 bases). Trimming stripped 5 bases from V and 2 bases from J, with 12 bases between. The CDR3 is made up of 14 amino acids. Germline CDR1 MNHEY, CDR2 SVGAGI. CDR3 protein: CASSRTGYNTEAFF. The CDR3 nucleotides read TGTGCCAGCAGTCGTACAGGGTACAACACTGAAGCTTTCTTT.

Many counts were recorded for this clonotype. The chain couples TRBV11-2 to TRBJ1-5, with unresolved D. This CDR3 has 13 amino acids. The V end was cut by 5 bases, the J end by 5 bases, with 10 bases between. Germline CDR1 and CDR2: SGHAT and FQNNGV. The CDR3 loop is CASSPGEHQPQHF. CDR3 bases: TGTGCCAGCAGCCCTGGGGAGCATCAGCCCCAGCATTTT.

The chain links TRBV19 to TRBJ2-5; D perhaps matches TRBD1 (5 bases). CDR1 LNHDA and CDR2 SQIVND come from the germline V gene (reference sequence). This CDR3 contains 16 residues. Trimming removed 3 bases from V and 3 bases from J, with 17 bases in between. Written as DNA, the CDR3 is TGTGCCAGTAGTATCAATGCCTACTCCAGGGAAGAGACCCAGTACTTC. This gives the protein CASSINAYSREETQYF.

In this sample, this clonotype turned up many times. The rearrangement links TRBV28 to TRBJ1-3; D is ambiguous. From germline, CDR1 is MDHEN and CDR2 SYDVKM. V was clipped by 9 bases and J by 6 bases, with 12 bases between them. This CDR3 has 12 amino acids. CDR3 bases: TGTGCCAGTCGAAGGAGGGTAAACACCATATATTTT. It encodes CASRRRVNTIYF.

The chain is built from TRBV20-1 and TRBJ1-2; D not certain. Deletions cut 2 bases from V and 6 bases from J, with 7 bases between. The CDR3 runs to 11 residues. Looked up from germline, CDR1 is DFQATT and CDR2 is SNEGSKA (reference sequence). The CDR3, as DNA: TGCAGTGCTAGACCTGTGGATGGCTACACCTTC. Protein: CSARPVDGYTF.

The chain carries TRBV28 and TRBJ2-2, with a weak D call TRBD1 (7 bases). Germline CDR1 and CDR2: MDHEN and SYDVKM. CDR3 length: 15 amino acids. V was cut by 3 bases and J by 4 bases, with 12 bases left in between. CDR3: CASSLEGQITGELFF. CDR3 sequence (DNA): TGTGCCAGCAGTTTGGAGGGACAGATCACCGGGGAGCTGTTTTTT.

In its sample, this clonotype was seen many times. The chain joins TRBV20-1 to TRBJ2-5; 7 bases fit TRBD1. Unmatched junction bases numbered 11, after V lost 5 bases and J lost 5 bases. Germline values: CDR1 DFQATT, CDR2 SNEGSKA (reference sequence). This CDR3 spans 14 amino acids. For the CDR3, the DNA is TGCAGTGCTGGATCACAGGGGTTACAGGAGACCCAGTACTTC. Amino acids: CSAGSQGLQETQYF.

At least ten counts were recorded for this clonotype. This sequence joins TRBV2 and TRBJ1-2; D might be TRBD1 (5 bases). This CDR3 region has 14 residues. The germline V gene has CDR1 SNHLY and CDR2 FYNNEI. Trimming took 6 bases from V and 2 from J, leaving 13 bases between them. CDR3 sequence reads: CASRPRDWNYGYTF. The CDR3 DNA is TGTGCCAGCAGACCCCGGGACTGGAACTATGGCTACACCTTC. Full variable domain (rest looked up from reference TRBV2 and TRBJ1-2): EPEVTQTPSHQVTQMGQEVILRCVPISNHLYFYWYRQILGQKVEFLVSFYNNEISEKSEIFDDQFSVERPDGSNFTLKIRSTKLEDSAMYFCASRPRDWNYGYTFGSGTRLTVV.

There are many counts of this clonotype. The V and J genes are TRBV20-1 and TRBJ1-2; no firm D call. The V end was cut by 1 base, the J end by 1 base, with 7 bases between. The CDR3 totals 13 residues. Per germline, CDR1 DFQATT and CDR2 SNEGSKA (reference sequence). CDR3: CSARVEFNYGYTF. CDR3 DNA sequence: TGCAGTGCTAGAGTCGAGTTTAACTATGGCTACACCTTC.

This clonotype was seen repeatedly, ten times or more. The J gene is TRBJ1-2, the V gene TRBV6-1; 8 nucleotides line up with TRBD1. V was clipped by 6 bases and J by 4 bases; unmatched bases: 7. CDR3 length: 14 residues. Germline CDR1 MNHNS, CDR2 SASEGT. The chain's CDR3 is CASSPGQGGYGYTF. The CDR3 region has the DNA TGTGCCAGCAGCCCTGGACAGGGAGGCTATGGCTACACCTTC.

This clonotype was seen only once. The CDR3 loop reads CASSIGGQGDQETQYF. The CDR3 nucleotides read TGTGCCAGTAGTATTGGTGGACAGGGTGATCAAGAGACCCAGTACTTC. The V and J genes are TRBV19 and TRBJ2-5; 8 bases agree with TRBD1. V dropped 3 bases and J dropped 2; count of bases not matched to a gene: 8. The germline V gene encodes CDR1 LNHDA and CDR2 SQIVND (reference sequence). The CDR3 is made up of 16 amino acids.

This clonotype was seen ten or more times. The chain is built from TRBV19 and TRBJ2-2, with TRBD2 identical over 9 bases. V gave up 5 bases and J gave up 8 bases; unmatched junction bases: 9. Per germline, CDR1 LNHDA and CDR2 SQIVND (reference sequence). The CDR3 runs to 15 residues. The CDR3 sequence: CASSDSGLATGELFF. CDR3 nucleotides: TGTGCCAGTAGTGATTCGGGACTAGCCACAGGGGAGCTGTTTTTT.

The gene calls are TRBV19 and TRBJ1-1, with D unresolved. Germline CDR1 LNHDA, CDR2 SQIVND (reference sequence). This CDR3 spans 13 amino acids. Trimming pared 4 bases from V and 1 base from J, leaving 7 bases between. The chain's CDR3 is CASSNRQNTEAFF. CDR3 in DNA: TGTGCCAGTAGTAATAGACAGAACACTGAAGCTTTCTTT.

This clonotype occurred many times. The rearrangement uses TRBV6-5 and TRBJ2-5, with D tentatively TRBD2 (5 bases). CDR1 and CDR2 from the germline V gene are MNHEY and SVGAGI. V dropped 8 bases and J dropped 5 bases, with 15 bases sitting between them. This CDR3 has 13 amino acids. The CDR3: CASLGSGVETQYF. CDR3 sequence (DNA): TGTGCCAGCCTTGGGAGTGGGGTTGAGACCCAGTACTTC.

The table lists this clonotype with a few counts. The V and J genes are TRBV28 and TRBJ1-2; perhaps TRBD1 as D (5 bases). Germline CDR1 MDHEN, CDR2 SYDVKM. The CDR3 spans 16 residues. Between the trimmed V and J ends, which lost 0 bases and 2 bases, there was a span of 13 bases. Here the CDR3 reads CASSLWLGAFNYGYTF. CDR3 nucleotides: TGTGCCAGCAGTTTATGGCTAGGGGCCTTCAACTATGGCTACACCTTC.